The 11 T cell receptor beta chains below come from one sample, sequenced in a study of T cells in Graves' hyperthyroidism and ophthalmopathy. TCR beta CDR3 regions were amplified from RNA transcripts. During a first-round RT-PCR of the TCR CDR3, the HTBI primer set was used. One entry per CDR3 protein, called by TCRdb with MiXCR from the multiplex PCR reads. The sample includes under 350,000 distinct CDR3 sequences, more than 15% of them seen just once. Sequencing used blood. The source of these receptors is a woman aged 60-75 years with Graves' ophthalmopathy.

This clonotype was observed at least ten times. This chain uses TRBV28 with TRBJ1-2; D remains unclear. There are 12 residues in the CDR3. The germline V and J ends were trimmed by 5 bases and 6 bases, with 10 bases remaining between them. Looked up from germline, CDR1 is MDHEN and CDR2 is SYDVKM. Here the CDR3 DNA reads TGTGCCAGCAGTAAACAGAGCAATGGCTACACCTTC. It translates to CASSKQSNGYTF.

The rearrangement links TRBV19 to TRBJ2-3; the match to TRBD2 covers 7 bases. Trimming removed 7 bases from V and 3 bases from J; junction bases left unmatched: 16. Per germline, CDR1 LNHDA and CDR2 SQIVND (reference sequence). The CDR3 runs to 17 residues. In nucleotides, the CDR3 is TGTGCCAGTACCCCTAGCCTGCGGGGGTGGGGGACAGATACGCAGTATTTT. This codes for CASTPSLRGWGTDTQYF. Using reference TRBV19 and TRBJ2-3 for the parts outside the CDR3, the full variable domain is DGGITQSPKYLFRKEGQNVTLSCEQNLNHDAMYWYRQDPGQGLRLIYYSQIVNDFQKGDIAEGYSVSREKKESFPLTVTSAQKNPTAFYLCASTPSLRGWGTDTQYFGPGTRLTVL.

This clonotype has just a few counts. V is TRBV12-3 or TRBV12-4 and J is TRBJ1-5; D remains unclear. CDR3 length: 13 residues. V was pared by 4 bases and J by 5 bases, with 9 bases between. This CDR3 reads CASSYIRDQPQHF. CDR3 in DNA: TGTGCCAGCAGTTACATAAGGGATCAGCCCCAGCATTTT.

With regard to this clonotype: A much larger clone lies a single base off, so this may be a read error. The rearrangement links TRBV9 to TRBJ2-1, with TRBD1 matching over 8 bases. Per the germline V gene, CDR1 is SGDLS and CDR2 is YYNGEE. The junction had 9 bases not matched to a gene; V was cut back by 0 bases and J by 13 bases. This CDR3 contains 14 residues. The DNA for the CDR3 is TGTGCCAGCAGCGTAGACAGGGGGTTGGAGACCCAGTTCTTC. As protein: CASSVDRGLETQFF. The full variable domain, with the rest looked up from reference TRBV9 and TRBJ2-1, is DSGVTQTPKHLITATGQRVTLRCSPRSGDLSVYWYQQSLDQGLQFLIQYYNGEERAKGNILERFSAQQFPDLHSELNLSSLELGDSALYFCASSVDRGLETQFFGPGTRLTVL.

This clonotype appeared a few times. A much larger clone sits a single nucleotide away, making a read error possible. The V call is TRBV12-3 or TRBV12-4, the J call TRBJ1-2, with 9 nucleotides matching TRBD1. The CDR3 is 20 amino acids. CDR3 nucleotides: TGTGCCAGCAGTTCTCCCGCCACAGGGGGCTCCCCACCCGATAACTGTGGCTACACCTTC. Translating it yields CASSSPATGGSPPDNCGYTF.

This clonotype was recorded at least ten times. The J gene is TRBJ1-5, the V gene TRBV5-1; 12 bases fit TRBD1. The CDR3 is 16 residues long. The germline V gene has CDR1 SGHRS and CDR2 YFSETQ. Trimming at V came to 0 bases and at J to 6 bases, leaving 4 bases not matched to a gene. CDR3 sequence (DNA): TGCGCCAGCAGCTTGGAGGGACAGGGGGCCTTTCAGCCCCAGCATTTT. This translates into CASSLEGQGAFQPQHF.

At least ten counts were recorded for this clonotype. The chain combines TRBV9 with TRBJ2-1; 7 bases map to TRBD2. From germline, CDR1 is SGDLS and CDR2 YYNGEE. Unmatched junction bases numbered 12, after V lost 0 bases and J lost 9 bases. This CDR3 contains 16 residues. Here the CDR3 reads CASSVVGRATVGEQFF. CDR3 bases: TGTGCCAGCAGCGTAGTGGGGAGGGCCACGGTGGGTGAGCAGTTCTTC.

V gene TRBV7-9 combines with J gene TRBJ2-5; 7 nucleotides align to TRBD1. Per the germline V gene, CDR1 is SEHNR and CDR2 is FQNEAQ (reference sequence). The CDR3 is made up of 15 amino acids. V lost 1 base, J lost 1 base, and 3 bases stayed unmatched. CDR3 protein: CASSLGGQIQETQYF. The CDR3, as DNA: TGTGCCAGCAGCTTAGGGGGACAGATCCAAGAGACCCAGTACTTC.

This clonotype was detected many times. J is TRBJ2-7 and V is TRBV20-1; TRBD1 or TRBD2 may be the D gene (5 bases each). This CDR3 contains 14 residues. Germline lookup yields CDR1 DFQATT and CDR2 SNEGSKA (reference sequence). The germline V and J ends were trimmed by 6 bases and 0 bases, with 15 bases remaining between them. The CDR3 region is CSARDQGFSYEQYF. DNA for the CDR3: TGCAGTGCGAGGGACCAGGGATTCTCCTACGAGCAGTACTTC.

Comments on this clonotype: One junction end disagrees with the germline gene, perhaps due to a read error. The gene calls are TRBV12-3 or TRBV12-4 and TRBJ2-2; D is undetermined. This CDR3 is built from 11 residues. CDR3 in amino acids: CAGSFRGELFF. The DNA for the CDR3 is TGTGCCGGCAGTTTCAGGGGGGAGCTGTTTTTT.

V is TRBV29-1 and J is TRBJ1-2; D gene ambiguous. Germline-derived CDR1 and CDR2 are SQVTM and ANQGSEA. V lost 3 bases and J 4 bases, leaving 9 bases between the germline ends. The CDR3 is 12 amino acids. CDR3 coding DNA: TGCAGCGTTGAGATAGGTACCTATGGCTACACCTTC. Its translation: CSVEIGTYGYTF.